This entry concerns a single T cell receptor (beta chain). Its specificity is not known. This table comes from immunoSEQ multiplex PCR, and its TCRdb copy is limited to in-frame clones, with some not included. This table has over 2 million clones, just under 95% appearing once. The data derive from a study of shared clonotypes between healthy human individuals. Terminally differentiated effector memory CD45RA+ cells were left out of the naive CD8 fraction, which was CD45RO-negative and positively selected for CCR7. The germline V and J ends were trimmed by 1 base and 0 bases, with 14 bases remaining between them. The CDR3 totals 17 residues. Germline V gene data show CDR1 as MNHNS and CDR2 as SASEGT. Study-wide results and caveats: It was the non-shared clonotypes that had lower generation probabilities than clonotypes shared by all four donors. Clonotypes that were shared across four donors made up around 4.6% of naive CD4 clonotypes.

This receptor was identified in a man in his late teens or twenties in good health. Sequencing was done on a sample of naive CD8+ T cells sorted from blood. This sequence joins TRBV6-1 and TRBJ2-3, with a possible D match to TRBD1 (5 bases). The CDR3 DNA reads TGTGCCAGCAGTGAAGTTTTGGCAGGGCTGAGCACAGATACGCAGTATTTT. It encodes CASSEVLAGLSTDTQYF.